These T cell receptor beta chains were read from a single sample in a study of shared clonotypes between healthy human individuals. Clones were sequenced by immunoSEQ multiplex PCR, and TCRdb holds only the in-frame ones, with some missing. This table has 2 million or so clones, 95% appearing once. The sequencing sample was made of naive CD4+ T cells sorted from blood. Receptors were obtained from a man between 18 and 35 years old in good health. The CDR3 runs from the conserved cysteine through the conserved F or W. Each record gives: D gene, clone size, V gene, CDR3 protein. D genes are given only for firm matches. Clone size appears in some rows only: once, few, many, or a class for an expanded clone.

-	-	TRBV21-1	CASSKALDRGRRLSEKLFF
TRBD2	-	TRBV4-3	CASSQAGLAGGPATGELFF
-	once	TRBV4-1	CASSHNEIRVTYNEQFF
-	-	TRBV5-1	CASSAAGGTNEKLFF
-	-	TRBV7-9	CASSAEAFF
-	-	TRBV11-2	CASSLGSWEGDTEAFF
TRBD1	-	TRBV5-1	CASSSGTGDQTEAFF
-	once	TRBV7-2	CASSVRLGYEQYF
TRBD1	-	TRBV15	CATSTRGVQGGSPLHF
TRBD2	-	TRBV28	CASRLAGGQETQYF
-	-	TRBV28	CASTVRPYGYTF
-	-	TRBV5-1	CASSAQGLDEQYF
TRBD2	-	TRBV10-3	CAISEGAGGPYEQYF
-	-	TRBV11-3	CASSLGELGEQYF
-	-	TRBV27	CASSLNSNTEAFF
TRBD1	-	TRBV5-1	CASSSTGQSTGELFF
TRBD1	-	TRBV18	CASSPPTGGHSYEQYF
TRBD2	-	TRBV6-1	CASSEARLAGVIHFF
-	-	TRBV9	CASSQTSMNTEAFF
-	-	TRBV30	CAWTGGGSYNSPLHF
-	once	TRBV18	CASSPRSSYEQYF
TRBD2	-	TRBV6-5	CASSRTSGSGNEQFF
TRBD1	-	TRBV5-1	CASSIGTGLEKLFF
-	-	TRBV6-5	CASSYSRPEFDEQFF
-	-	TRBV30	CAWRGRGNSPLHF
TRBD1	once	TRBV6-6	CASKVEGASNQPQHF
-	-	TRBV25-1	CASSVFAGDTDTGELFF
-	-	TRBV5-6	CASSLVGGSTDTQYF
-	-	TRBV28	CASNLRGAYTEAFF
-	-	TRBV2	CASSVDTTEEQYF
-	-	TRBV18	CASSPTIGVMNTEAFF
-	-	TRBV6-6	CASSVKETQYF
-	-	TRBV6-5	CASSYSRGGNEQFF
TRBD1	-	TRBV11-3	CASSFTGENTGELFF
-	-	TRBV18	CASSSFPERAEYF
-	-	TRBV27	CASSFQGHRAEQYF
-	-	TRBV6-5	CASSYSITTKWTLHF
-	once	TRBV7-2	CASSLGRGSGEQYF
TRBD2	-	TRBV2	CASSQNGGRYNEQFF
-	-	TRBV21-1	CASSKGALTFMNTEAFF
-	-	TRBV5-8	CASSLLGAGSENIQYF
TRBD2	-	TRBV5-8	CASSSRGGTGELFF
TRBD2	-	TRBV15	CATSTRAGGTYEQYF
TRBD2	-	TRBV5-4	CASSLVGRDNEQFF
-	-	TRBV20-1	CSARDEQTWHF
-	once	TRBV2	CASSEEAQAGTQYF
TRBD1	-	TRBV6-1	CASSGQGGTGELFF
-	-	TRBV30	CAWTKDRNTEAFF